This T cell receptor beta chain was captured by sequencing in a study of blood T cells in healthy people across ages. Whole-study findings and limits: Naive CD4+ cells and diversity were both higher in long-lived donors than in aged donors.

It was with a sample-barcoded 5' primer and a J-beta primer mix that a second PCR of about 6 to 12 cycles was run. Each CDR3 protein gets one entry after TCRdb re-called the 5' RACE reads with MiXCR. The sample has 550,000 to 750,000 distinct CDR3 sequences; roughly 21% are singletons. CDR1 is SGHRS and CDR2 is YFSETQ in the germline V gene. The CDR3 has 19 residues. Trimming removed 0 bases from V and 2 bases from J; junction bases left unmatched: 16. This clonotype has a handful of counts. Its specificity is not known. The source of this sequence is a man aged 65 to 79 in good health. Sequenced sample: blood. The genes are TRBV5-1 and TRBJ2-5; 7 nucleotides agree with TRBD2. The CDR3 here is CASSLERLGTSASQETQYF. CDR3 DNA: TGCGCCAGCAGCTTGGAAAGGCTTGGTACTAGCGCCTCACAAGAGACCCAGTACTTC.